This T cell receptor beta chain was recorded in a study of shared clonotypes between healthy human individuals. Study-wide context: Each donor's CD8 memory used one plate, CD8 naive two, each CD4 subset three. Study-wide results and caveats: Sequencing depth was a factor that was expected to affect clonotype sharing among donors. Richness estimates generally favored naive over memory subsets.

Several immunoSEQ plates held equal portions of the genomic DNA taken from each subset. Assay: immunoSEQ multiplex PCR; the TCRdb copy retains only in-frame clones and omits some. The data hold more than 850,000 clones, with approximately 78% observed a single time. On this clone itself: Its antigen is still unknown.

The CDR3 is made up of 13 amino acids. V was trimmed by 6 bases and J by 5 bases, leaving 10 bases between them. Germline assignment: CDR1 MNHEY and CDR2 SVGAGI. V gene TRBV6-5 combines with J gene TRBJ1-4; D is uncertain. The sequencing input was memory CD4+ T cells from PBMCs. The subset here: CD45RA-negative fraction. The receptor was isolated from a man younger than 35 in good health. Some clones in this sample may be carry-over from other donors' samples. CDR3 sequence reads: CASSFVQNEKLFF. In nucleotides, the CDR3 is TGTGCCAGCAGCTTCGTTCAGAATGAAAAACTGTTTTTT.